The source of this TCR beta chain is a study of cytomegalovirus exposure and HLA in healthy donors. This clone was seen a single time. 60 Vbeta and 13 Jbeta primers were used in PCR. Assay used: immunoSEQ multiplex PCR; TCRdb lists only in-frame clones, some missing. This table holds around 76,000 clones, less than 80% found once. CDR1 is SGHTA and CDR2 is FQGNSA in the germline V gene. The CDR3 has 15 residues. The germline V and J ends were trimmed by 6 bases and 0 bases, with 14 bases remaining between them. Sequencing input: PBMCs. The clonotype comes from a middle-aged woman in good health and CMV-seropositive. J is TRBJ1-1 and V is TRBV7-2, with D unclear. The CDR3 spells CASRPETVMNTEAFF. The CDR3 DNA reads as TGTGCCAGCAGGCCGGAAACAGTTATGAACACTGAAGCTTTCTTT.